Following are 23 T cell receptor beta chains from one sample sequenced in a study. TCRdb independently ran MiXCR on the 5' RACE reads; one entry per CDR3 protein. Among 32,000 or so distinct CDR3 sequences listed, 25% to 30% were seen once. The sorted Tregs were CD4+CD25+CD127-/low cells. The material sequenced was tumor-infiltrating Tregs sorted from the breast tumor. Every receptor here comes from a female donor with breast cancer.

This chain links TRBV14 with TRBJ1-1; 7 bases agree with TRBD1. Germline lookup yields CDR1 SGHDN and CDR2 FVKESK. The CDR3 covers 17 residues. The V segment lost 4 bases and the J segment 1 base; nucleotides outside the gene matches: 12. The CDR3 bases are TGTGCCAGCAGCCGGACAAACTACAGGGGCGGGAACACTGAAGCTTTCTTT. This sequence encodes CASSRTNYRGGNTEAFF.

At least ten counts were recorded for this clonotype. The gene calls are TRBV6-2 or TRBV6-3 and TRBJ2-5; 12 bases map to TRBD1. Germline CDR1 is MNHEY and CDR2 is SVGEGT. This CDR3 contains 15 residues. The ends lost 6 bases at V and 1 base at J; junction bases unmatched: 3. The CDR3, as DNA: TGTGCCAGCAGGCCGGGACAGGGGGCCCAAGAGACCCAGTACTTC. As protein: CASRPGQGAQETQYF.

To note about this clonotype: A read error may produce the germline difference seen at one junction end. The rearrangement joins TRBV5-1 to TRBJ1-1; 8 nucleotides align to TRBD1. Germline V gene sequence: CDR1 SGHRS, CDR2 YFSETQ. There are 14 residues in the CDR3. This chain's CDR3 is CTSSDLTGVEEAFF. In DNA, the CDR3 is TGCACCAGCAGCGACTTGACAGGGGTTGAGGAAGCTTTCTTT.

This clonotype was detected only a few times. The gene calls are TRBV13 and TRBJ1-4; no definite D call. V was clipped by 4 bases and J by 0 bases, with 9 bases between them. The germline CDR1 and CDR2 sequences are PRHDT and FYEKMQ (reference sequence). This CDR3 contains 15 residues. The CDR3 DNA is TGTGCCAGCAGCTCAAAGGTGGCAACTAATGAAAAACTGTTTTTT. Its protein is CASSSKVATNEKLFF.

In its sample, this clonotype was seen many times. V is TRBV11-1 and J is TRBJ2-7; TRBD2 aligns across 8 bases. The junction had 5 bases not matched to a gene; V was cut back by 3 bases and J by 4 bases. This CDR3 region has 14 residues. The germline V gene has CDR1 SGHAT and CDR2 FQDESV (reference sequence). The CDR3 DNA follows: TGTGCCAGCAGCTTCGGGCTAGCGGGTTACGAGCAGTACTTC. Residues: CASSFGLAGYEQYF.

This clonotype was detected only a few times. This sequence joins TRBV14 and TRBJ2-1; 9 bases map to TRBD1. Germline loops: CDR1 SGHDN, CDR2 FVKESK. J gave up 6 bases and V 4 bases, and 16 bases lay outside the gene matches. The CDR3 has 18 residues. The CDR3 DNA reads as TGTGCCAGCAGCCCCGTTTTCTGGGGACAGGGAGTGGGCAATGAGCAGTTCTTC. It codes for CASSPVFWGQGVGNEQFF.

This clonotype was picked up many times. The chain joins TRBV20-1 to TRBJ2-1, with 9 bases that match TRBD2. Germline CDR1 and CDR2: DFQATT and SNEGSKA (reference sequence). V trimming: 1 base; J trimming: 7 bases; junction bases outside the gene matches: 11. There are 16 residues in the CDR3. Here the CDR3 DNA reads TGCAGTGCTAGAGCTCTAGCGGGGTGGGGTCTTAATGAGCAGTTCTTC. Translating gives CSARALAGWGLNEQFF.

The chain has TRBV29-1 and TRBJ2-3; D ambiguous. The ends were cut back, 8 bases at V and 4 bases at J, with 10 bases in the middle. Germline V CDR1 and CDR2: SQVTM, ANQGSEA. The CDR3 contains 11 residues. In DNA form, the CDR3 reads TGCAGCTTCTATAGGGCAGATACGCAGTATTTT. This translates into CSFYRADTQYF.

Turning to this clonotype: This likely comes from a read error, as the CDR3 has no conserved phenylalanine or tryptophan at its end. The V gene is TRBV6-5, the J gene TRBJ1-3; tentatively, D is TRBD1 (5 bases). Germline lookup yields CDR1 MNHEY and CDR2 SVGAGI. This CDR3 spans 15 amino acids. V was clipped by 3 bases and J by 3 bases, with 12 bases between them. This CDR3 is CASSYGAGLGNTIYL. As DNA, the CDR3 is TGTGCCAGCAGTTATGGGGCAGGGCTTGGAAACACCATATATCTT.

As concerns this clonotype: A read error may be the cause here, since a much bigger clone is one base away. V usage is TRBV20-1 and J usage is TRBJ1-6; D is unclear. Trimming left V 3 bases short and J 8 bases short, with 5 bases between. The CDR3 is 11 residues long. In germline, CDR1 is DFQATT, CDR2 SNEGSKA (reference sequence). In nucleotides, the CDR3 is TGCAGTGCTAGGTGGGATTCACCCCTCCACTTT. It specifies CSARWDSPLHF.

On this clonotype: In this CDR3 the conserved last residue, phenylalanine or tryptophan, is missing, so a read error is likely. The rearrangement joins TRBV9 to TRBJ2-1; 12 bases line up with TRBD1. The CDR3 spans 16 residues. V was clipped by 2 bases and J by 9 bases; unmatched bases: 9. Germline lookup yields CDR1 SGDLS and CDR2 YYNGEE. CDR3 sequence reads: CASSVGGQGAGGEQFL. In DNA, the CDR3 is TGTGCCAGCAGCGTGGGGGGACAGGGGGCTGGAGGTGAGCAGTTCCTC.

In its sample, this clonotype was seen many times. The CDR3 DNA follows: TGTGCCAGCAGGGGACAGGGGTCTCATGAGCAGTTCTTC. This encodes CASRGQGSHEQFF. The rearrangement joins TRBV6-6 to TRBJ2-1; 10 positions agree with TRBD1. CDR3 size: 13 residues. Unmatched junction bases numbered 4, after V lost 6 bases and J lost 8 bases. In germline, CDR1 is MNHNY, CDR2 SVGAGI (reference sequence).

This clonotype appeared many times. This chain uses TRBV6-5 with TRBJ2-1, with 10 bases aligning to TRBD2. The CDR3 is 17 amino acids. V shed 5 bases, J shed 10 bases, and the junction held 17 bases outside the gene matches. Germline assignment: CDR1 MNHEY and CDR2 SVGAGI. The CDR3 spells CASSPPTLPLAGVEQFF. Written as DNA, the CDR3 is TGTGCCAGCAGTCCCCCGACTCTCCCCCTAGCGGGAGTCGAGCAGTTCTTC.

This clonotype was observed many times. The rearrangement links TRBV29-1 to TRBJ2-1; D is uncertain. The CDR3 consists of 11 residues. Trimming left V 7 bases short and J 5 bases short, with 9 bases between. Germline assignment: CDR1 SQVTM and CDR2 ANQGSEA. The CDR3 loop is CSASRDNEQFF. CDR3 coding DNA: TGCAGCGCGTCCCGGGACAATGAGCAGTTCTTC.

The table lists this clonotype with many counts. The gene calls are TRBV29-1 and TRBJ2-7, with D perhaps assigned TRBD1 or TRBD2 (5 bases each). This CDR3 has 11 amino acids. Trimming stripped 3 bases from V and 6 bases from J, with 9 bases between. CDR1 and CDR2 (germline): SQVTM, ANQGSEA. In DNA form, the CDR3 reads TGCAGCGTTGAGAGGGGCCGCGAGCAGTACTTC. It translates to CSVERGREQYF.

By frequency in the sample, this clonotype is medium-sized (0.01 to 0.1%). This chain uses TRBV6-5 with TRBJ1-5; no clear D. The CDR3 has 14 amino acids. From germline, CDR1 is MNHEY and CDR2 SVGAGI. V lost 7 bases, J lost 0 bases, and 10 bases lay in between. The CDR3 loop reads CASKGGNSNQPQHF. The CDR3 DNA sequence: TGTGCCAGCAAGGGCGGAAATAGCAATCAGCCCCAGCATTTT.

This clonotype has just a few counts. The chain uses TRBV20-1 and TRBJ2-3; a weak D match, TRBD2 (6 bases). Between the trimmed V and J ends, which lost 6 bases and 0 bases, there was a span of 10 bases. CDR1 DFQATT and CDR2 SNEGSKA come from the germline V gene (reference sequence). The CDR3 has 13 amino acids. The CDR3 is CSAPLASTDTQYF. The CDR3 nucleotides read TGCAGTGCACCACTAGCTAGCACAGATACGCAGTATTTT.

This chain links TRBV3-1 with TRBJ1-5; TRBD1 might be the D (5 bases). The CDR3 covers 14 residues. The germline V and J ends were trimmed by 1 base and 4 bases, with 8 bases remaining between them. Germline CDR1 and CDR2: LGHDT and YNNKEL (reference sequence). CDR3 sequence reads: CASSQAAGNQPQHF. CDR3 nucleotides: TGTGCCAGCAGCCAAGCGGCAGGGAATCAGCCCCAGCATTTT.

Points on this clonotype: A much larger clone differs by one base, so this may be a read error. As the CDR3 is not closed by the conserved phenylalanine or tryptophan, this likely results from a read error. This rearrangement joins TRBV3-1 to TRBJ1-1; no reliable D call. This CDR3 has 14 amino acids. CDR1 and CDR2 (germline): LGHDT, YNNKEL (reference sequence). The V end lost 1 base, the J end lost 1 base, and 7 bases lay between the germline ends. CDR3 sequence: CASSQVSKNTEAFL. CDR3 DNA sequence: TGTGCCAGCAGCCAAGTCTCGAAGAACACTGAAGCTTTCCTT.

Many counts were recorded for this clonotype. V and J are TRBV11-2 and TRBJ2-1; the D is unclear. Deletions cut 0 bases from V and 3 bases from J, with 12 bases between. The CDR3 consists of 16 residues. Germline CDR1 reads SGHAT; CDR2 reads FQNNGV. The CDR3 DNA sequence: TGTGCCAGCAGCTTAGATCCCGGACGGTACTACAATGAGCAGTTCTTC. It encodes CASSLDPGRYYNEQFF.

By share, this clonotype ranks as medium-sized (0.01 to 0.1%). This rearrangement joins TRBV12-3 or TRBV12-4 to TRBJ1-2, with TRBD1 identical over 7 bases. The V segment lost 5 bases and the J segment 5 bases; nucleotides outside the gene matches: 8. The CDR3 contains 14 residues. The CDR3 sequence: CASSPTGEWYGYTF. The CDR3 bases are TGTGCCAGCAGTCCAACAGGGGAATGGTATGGCTACACCTTC.

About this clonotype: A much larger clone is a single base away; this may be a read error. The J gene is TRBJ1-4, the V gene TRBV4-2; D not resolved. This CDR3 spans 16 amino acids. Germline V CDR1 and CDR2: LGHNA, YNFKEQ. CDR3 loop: CASSQEGTATNEKLSF. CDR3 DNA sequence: TGTGCCAGCAGCCAAGAGGGAACGGCAACTAATGAAAAACTGTCTTTT.

The CDR3 loop reads CASGLRTSGGFHEQFF. In DNA, the CDR3 is TGTGCTAGTGGTTTGCGTACTAGCGGGGGCTTTCATGAGCAGTTCTTC. The gene calls are TRBV12-5 and TRBJ2-1; 11 bases are a match to TRBD2. Germline assignment: CDR1 LGHNT and CDR2 FRNRAP. The CDR3 contains 16 residues. Unmatched junction bases numbered 8, after V lost 2 bases and J lost 8 bases.